The 31 T cell receptor beta chains reported below all come from one sample, sequenced in a study of T cell repertoires in cytomegalovirus infection. For these TCRs, the target antigens are not known. TCRdb used MiXCR to reprocess the reads, holding one entry per CDR3 protein. The table lists around 900,000 distinct CDR3 sequences, approximately 33% of them singletons, with roughly 12% in the top ten. The source material was cultured CD8+ T cells from PBMCs, sampled from culture after CMV antigen stimulation. The source is a human donor in good health (CMV status not recorded). Some clones in this sample may be carry-over from other donors' samples.

This clonotype was detected only a few times. The chain has TRBV6-5 and TRBJ2-5, with D unclear. This CDR3 region has 14 residues. CDR1 and CDR2 from the germline V gene are MNHEY and SVGAGI. V was trimmed by 2 bases and J by 5 bases, leaving 12 bases between them. As DNA, the CDR3 is TGTGCCAGCAGTTACGGTCCCGGACGGGAGACCCAGTACTTC. Translating gives CASSYGPGRETQYF.

The chain carries TRBV5-5 and TRBJ2-1, with D perhaps given as TRBD1 or TRBD2 (5 bases each). The V end lost 3 bases, the J end lost 6 bases, and 13 bases lay between the germline ends. CDR3 length: 14 amino acids. CDR1 is SGHKS and CDR2 is YYEKEE in the germline V gene (reference sequence). CDR3 nucleotide sequence: TGTGCCAGCAGCTCCCGGGACGGGCGCAATGAGCAGTTCTTC. It specifies CASSSRDGRNEQFF.

This clonotype was detected only a few times. The chain joins TRBV7-3 to TRBJ2-1, with TRBD2 identical over 8 bases. The CDR3 loop spans 15 amino acids. Germline trimming cut 2 bases from V and 4 bases from J; bases unmatched to any gene: 4. CDR1 SGHTA and CDR2 FQGTGA come from the germline V gene. Written as DNA, the CDR3 is TGTGCCAGCAGCTTACGGGCTAGCGGGTACAATGAGCAGTTCTTC. Translating gives CASSLRASGYNEQFF.

This clonotype was seen more than once but under ten times. The chain uses TRBV7-9 and TRBJ2-5, with D perhaps TRBD2 (5 bases). This CDR3 is 15 amino acids long. Germline CDR1 and CDR2: SEHNR and FQNEAQ (reference sequence). Trimming stripped 5 bases from V and 5 bases from J, with 18 bases between. CDR3 nucleotides: TGTGCCAGCAGCGAGAACAAAGGGTGGAGGGAGACCCAGTACTTC. It translates to CASSENKGWRETQYF.

This chain uses TRBV12-3 or TRBV12-4 with TRBJ2-7; the D call may be TRBD1 or TRBD2 (5 bases each). This CDR3 spans 14 amino acids. The V end lost 10 bases, the J end lost 4 bases, and 20 bases lay between the germline ends. The CDR3 DNA reads TGTGCCATCTCTACCCGGGACGGAGCATACGAGCAGTACTTC. Translating it yields CAISTRDGAYEQYF.

A single count supports this clonotype. This chain uses TRBV20-1 with TRBJ1-1; D not resolved. The CDR3 covers 15 residues. The germline V gene has CDR1 DFQATT and CDR2 SNEGSKA (reference sequence). With 5 bases removed from V and 3 bases from J, the gap between germline ends came to 19 bases. CDR3 nucleotide sequence: TGCAGTGCTCCTACGTCGGGGTTTAAGGACACTGAAGCTTTCTTT. Translated: CSAPTSGFKDTEAFF.

This sequence joins TRBV6-2 or TRBV6-3 and TRBJ2-2; D gene unclear. The V gene's germline CDR1 is MNHEY and CDR2 SVGEGT. CDR3 size: 14 residues. V was clipped by 11 bases and J by 0 bases, with 13 bases between them. CDR3 loop: CAVVDGSNTGELFF. The CDR3 DNA reads TGTGCCGTCGTGGACGGGTCGAACACCGGGGAGCTGTTTTTT.

This clonotype was counted only a few times. V usage is TRBV4-1 and J usage is TRBJ1-1, with a weak D call TRBD1 (6 bases). There are 14 residues in the CDR3. CDR1 is MGHRA and CDR2 is YSYEKL in the germline V gene. V dropped 4 bases and J dropped 3 bases, with 12 bases sitting between them. CDR3 protein: CASSPGQYYTEAFF. Here the CDR3 DNA reads TGCGCCAGCAGCCCCGGACAGTACTACACTGAAGCTTTCTTT.

This clonotype has just a few counts. The J gene is TRBJ2-3, the V gene TRBV4-3; D not certain. Germline lookup yields CDR1 LGHNA and CDR2 YSLEER. This CDR3 has 17 residues. The germline V and J ends were trimmed by 1 base and 1 base, with 15 bases remaining between them. The CDR3 spells CASSQGPYPIRTDTQYF. In DNA, the CDR3 is TGCGCCAGCAGCCAAGGTCCCTATCCGATCCGCACAGATACGCAGTATTTT.

The CDR3 spells CASIRLDSTDTQYF. DNA for the CDR3: TGTGCCAGCATCCGACTGGACTCTACAGATACGCAGTATTTT. The chain employs TRBV5-4 and TRBJ2-3; D is perhaps TRBD2 (5 bases). The CDR3 loop spans 14 amino acids. Germline V gives CDR1 SGHNT, CDR2 YYREEE (reference sequence). V lost 6 bases and J 3 bases, leaving 14 bases between the germline ends.

This clonotype was found once. The chain joins TRBV13 to TRBJ2-1; the match to TRBD2 covers 10 bases. V trimming: 1 base; J trimming: 9 bases; junction bases outside the gene matches: 6. CDR3 length: 15 amino acids. Germline V gene data show CDR1 as PRHDT and CDR2 as FYEKMQ (reference sequence). Written as DNA, the CDR3 is TGTGCCAGCAGCTTAGATCCTAGCGGGGGAGTTGAGCAGTTCTTC. Protein: CASSLDPSGGVEQFF.

This clonotype has more than one count but fewer than ten. The chain joins TRBV12-3 or TRBV12-4 to TRBJ2-5; 16 bases line up with TRBD2. Losses at the gene ends were 10 bases for V and 5 bases for J; bases not matched to a gene: 13. This CDR3 is 17 amino acids long. The CDR3, as DNA: TGTGCCACCGGGACTAGCGGGGGGGCCTTACCCGTCGAGACCCAGTACTTC. It translates to CATGTSGGALPVETQYF.

This clonotype was counted between two and nine times. This chain uses TRBV19 with TRBJ2-2; 7 bases map to TRBD1. After removal of 6 bases from V and 5 bases from J, the junction contained 9 bases not matched to a gene. This CDR3 contains 15 residues. Germline values: CDR1 LNHDA, CDR2 SQIVND (reference sequence). This chain's CDR3 is CASSRTGEYTGELFF. CDR3 nucleotide sequence: TGTGCCAGTAGCCGAACAGGGGAATATACCGGGGAGCTGTTTTTT.

This clonotype was detected a few times. The chain links TRBV5-1 to TRBJ1-1, with no clear D. The V gene's germline CDR1 is SGHRS and CDR2 YFSETQ. The length of the CDR3 is 14 residues. Trimming removed 0 bases from V and 5 bases from J, with 11 bases in between. The CDR3 region has the DNA TGCGCCAGCAGCTTGGAACACCTAGGGACTGAAGCTTTCTTT. Amino acid sequence: CASSLEHLGTEAFF.

This clonotype has just a few counts. This rearrangement joins TRBV11-2 to TRBJ2-3; D may be TRBD1 or TRBD2 (5 bases each). CDR3 length equals 16 residues. V was shortened by 2 bases and J by 0 bases, with 12 bases between the two germline ends. The germline CDR1 and CDR2 sequences are SGHAT and FQNNGV. The chain's CDR3 is CASSLNSGTSTDTQYF. The CDR3, as DNA: TGTGCCAGCAGCTTAAACTCCGGGACCAGCACAGATACGCAGTATTTT.

The table lists this clonotype with a few counts. The chain employs TRBV7-9 and TRBJ2-3, with 8 bases aligning to TRBD1. V lost 3 bases and J lost 2; bases outside the gene matches: 4. The CDR3 has 15 residues. The germline V gene encodes CDR1 SEHNR and CDR2 FQNEAQ (reference sequence). Written as DNA, the CDR3 is TGTGCCAGCAGCTTCACAGGGGGGATCACAGATACGCAGTATTTT. Translated, it gives CASSFTGGITDTQYF.

The chain couples TRBV27 to TRBJ2-1; possibly TRBD1 or TRBD2 for D (5 bases each). CDR1 is MNHEY, CDR2 SMNVEV, per germline (reference sequence). The CDR3 sequence is 17 residues long. With 6 bases removed from V and 0 bases from J, the gap between germline ends came to 18 bases. The CDR3 nucleotides are TGTGCCAGCAGGGGCTTTTCGGGGCAGAGCTCCTACAATGAGCAGTTCTTC. Protein product: CASRGFSGQSSYNEQFF.

This CDR3 reads CASSTLAGKHTGELFF. In DNA form, the CDR3 reads TGTGCCAGCAGTACACTAGCGGGGAAACACACCGGGGAGCTGTTTTTT. The chain employs TRBV6-2 or TRBV6-3 and TRBJ2-2, with 10 bases fitting TRBD2. CDR3 length: 16 residues. V lost 5 bases, J lost 3 bases, and 6 bases stayed unmatched. Per the germline V gene, CDR1 is MNHEY and CDR2 is SVGEGT.

The chain joins TRBV6-4 to TRBJ2-2; D possibly uses TRBD1 or TRBD2 (5 bases each). The CDR3 is made up of 18 amino acids. Trimming shortened V by 0 bases and J by 3 bases, and 17 bases separated the two germline ends. From germline, CDR1 is MRHNA and CDR2 SNTAGT. In DNA form, the CDR3 reads TGTGCCAGCAGTGACTCGTACTATGTGGGGGTTGACACCGGGGAGCTGTTTTTT. As protein: CASSDSYYVGVDTGELFF.

Only a few counts were recorded for this clonotype. The chain is built from TRBV6-5 and TRBJ1-2, with 8 bases that match TRBD1. The CDR3 length is 16 residues. Per germline, CDR1 MNHEY and CDR2 SVGAGI. Germline trimming cut 0 bases from V and 6 bases from J; bases unmatched to any gene: 9. CDR3 coding DNA: TGTGCCAGCAGTTACTCGATTTATGCACAGGGGGATGGCTACACCTTC. As protein: CASSYSIYAQGDGYTF.

This chain joins TRBV28 and TRBJ2-5, with TRBD1 identical over 8 bases. CDR3 length equals 12 residues. Trimming took 0 bases from V and 10 from J; bases not matched to a gene: 1. Germline V gene lookup returns CDR1 MDHEN and CDR2 SYDVKM. The CDR3, as DNA: TGTGCCAGCAGTTTATGGGACAGGGTCCAGTACTTC. It translates to CASSLWDRVQYF.

The chain employs TRBV7-6 and TRBJ2-1, with D maybe TRBD1 (6 bases). The V gene lost 3 bases and the J gene lost 5 bases, with 35 bases spanning the gap. Germline V gene sequence: CDR1 SGHVS, CDR2 FNYEAQ. The CDR3 extends over 22 amino acids. CDR3 amino acids: CASSFVFSGSSTTGGENNEQFF. The CDR3 DNA follows: TGTGCCAGCAGCTTCGTCTTCTCGGGCAGCTCTACGACAGGAGGTGAGAACAATGAGCAGTTCTTC.

This clonotype was seen more than once but under ten times. This chain connects TRBV11-3 to TRBJ2-1; D ambiguous. Trimming took 1 base from V and 5 from J, leaving 15 bases between them. The CDR3 runs to 16 residues. Germline assignment: CDR1 SGHNT and CDR2 YENEEA. DNA of the CDR3: TGTGCCAGCAGCTTAGGTTATAGCCAATGGAACAATGAGCAGTTCTTC. This translates into CASSLGYSQWNNEQFF.

The chain uses TRBV7-6 and TRBJ2-5, with 12 positions matching TRBD2. The CDR3 length is 17 residues. The junction had 7 bases not matched to a gene; V was cut back by 5 bases and J by 0 bases. The germline V gene encodes CDR1 SGHVS and CDR2 FNYEAQ. The DNA for the CDR3 is TGTGCCAGCAGCCTCCCTACTAGCGGGGGGTACCAAGAGACCCAGTACTTC. This encodes CASSLPTSGGYQETQYF.

This clonotype came up once. The junction departs from the called germline gene at one end, perhaps through a read error. V usage is TRBV5-6 and J usage is TRBJ2-1, with D possibly TRBD1 on 6 matching bases. Germline V gene data show CDR1 as SGHDT and CDR2 as YYEEEE. The CDR3 spans 13 residues. The CDR3: CVSSLGAGFEQFF. Written as DNA, the CDR3 is TGTGTCAGCAGCTTGGGGGCTGGCTTTGAGCAGTTCTTC. Filled out from reference TRBV5-6 and TRBJ2-1, the complete variable domain reads DAGVTQSPTHLIKTRGQQVTLRCSPKSGHDTVSWYQQALGQGPQFIFQYYEEEERQRGNFPDRFSGHQFPNYSSELNVNALLLGDSALYLCVSSLGAGFEQFFGPGTRLTVL.

The V gene is TRBV27, the J gene TRBJ1-2; 7 bases align to TRBD1. The CDR3 spans 13 residues. Germline values: CDR1 MNHEY, CDR2 SMNVEV (reference sequence). The V gene end was trimmed by 8 bases and the J gene end by 5 bases; junction bases not matched to a gene: 8. This chain's CDR3 is CASQGGGAYGYTF. Written as DNA, the CDR3 is TGTGCCAGCCAGGGGGGGGGAGCGTATGGCTACACCTTC.

The rearrangement joins TRBV3-1 to TRBJ1-1; 10 bases line up with TRBD1. Per germline, CDR1 LGHDT and CDR2 YNNKEL (reference sequence). J lost 3 bases, V lost 4 bases, and 11 bases had no gene match. There are 17 residues in the CDR3. The DNA of the CDR3 is TGTGCCAGCAGCCCTACCGGGACAGGGGTGTTGGACACTGAAGCTTTCTTT. Amino acids: CASSPTGTGVLDTEAFF.

This chain connects TRBV25-1 to TRBJ2-7; D ambiguous. The V end was cut by 4 bases, the J end by 5 bases, with 9 bases between. The CDR3 has 12 residues. Germline CDR1 reads MGHDK; CDR2 reads SYGVNS. The CDR3 region is CASSVYRDEQYF. For the CDR3, the DNA is TGTGCCAGCAGTGTTTATCGAGACGAGCAGTACTTC.

The chain combines TRBV7-9 with TRBJ2-7; 7 positions match TRBD1. This CDR3 region has 13 residues. CDR1 is SEHNR, CDR2 FQNEAQ, per germline (reference sequence). V shed 5 bases and J 0 bases; nucleotides not matched to a gene: 1. The DNA of the CDR3 is TGTGCCAGCAGCGACAGGGTCTCCTACGAGCAGTACGTC. This sequence encodes CASSDRVSYEQYV.

This chain connects TRBV7-9 to TRBJ2-1, with D possibly being TRBD1 or TRBD2 (7 bases each). The germline CDR1 and CDR2 sequences are SEHNR and FQNEAQ (reference sequence). The CDR3 has 14 residues. Trimming stripped 5 bases from V and 8 bases from J, with 16 bases between. The DNA of the CDR3 is TGTGCCAGCAGCCACCCCCAGGGGGGGCATGAGCAGTTCTTC. It yields the protein CASSHPQGGHEQFF. Based on the CDR3 plus reference TRBV7-9 and TRBJ2-1, the full variable domain is DTGVSQNPRHKITKRGQNVTFRCDPISEHNRLYWYRQTLGQGPEFLTYFQNEAQLEKSRLLSDRFSAERPKGSFSTLEIQRTEQGDSAMYLCASSHPQGGHEQFFGPGTRLTVL.

This clonotype occurred many times. Here the CDR3 DNA reads TGTGCCAGCAGCGTTAAAAGGGAGTTTGGAAACTATGGCTACACCTTC. Encoded protein: CASSVKREFGNYGYTF. The chain is built from TRBV7-9 and TRBJ1-2; D not certain. This CDR3 is 16 amino acids long. Deletions cut 5 bases from V and 2 bases from J, with 18 bases between. CDR1 and CDR2 from the germline V gene are SEHNR and FQNEAQ (reference sequence).